These 21 T cell receptor beta chains were all obtained from the same sample, sequenced in a study of T cell changes during pregnancy in multiple sclerosis. The method was immunoSEQ multiplex PCR; TCRdb's version includes in-frame clones alone and lacks a portion of them. Seen here are under 45,000 clones, about 94% observed once, and the top ten hold approximately 0.35%. This material consisted of CD4+ T cells from peripheral blood mononuclear cells, taken after pregnancy. The receptors come from a female donor with multiple sclerosis, enrolled in a pregnancy study.

This rearrangement joins TRBV5-6 to TRBJ2-7; 8 nucleotides match TRBD1. The CDR3 has 15 amino acids. Germline V gene lookup returns CDR1 SGHDT and CDR2 YYEEEE. Unmatched junction bases numbered 7, after V lost 4 bases and J lost 1 base. CDR3 DNA: TGTGCCAGCAGCGCAGAAGGGACAGGATCCTACGAGCAGTACTTC. This gives the protein CASSAEGTGSYEQYF.

In nucleotides, the CDR3 is TGTGCCAGCAGCAAACCCCTCCGTATAGAGCAGTACTTC. Residues: CASSKPLRIEQYF. V gene TRBV21-1 combines with J gene TRBJ2-7; the table's D call TRBD2 went unverified against the DNA. TRBV21-1 is a recognized pseudogene. This CDR3 spans 13 amino acids.

The J gene is TRBJ2-3, the V gene TRBV4-2, with 9 nucleotides matching TRBD2. Unmatched junction bases numbered 7, after V lost 0 bases and J lost 3 bases. The CDR3 length is 17 residues. Germline assignment: CDR1 LGHNA and CDR2 YNFKEQ. The CDR3 spells CASSQERAGGPTDTQYF. Written as DNA, the CDR3 is TGTGCCAGCAGCCAAGAACGGGCGGGGGGGCCGACAGATACGCAGTATTTT.

The chain recombines TRBV18 with TRBJ2-4; 11 bases line up with TRBD2. The CDR3 runs to 16 residues. The V segment lost 3 bases and the J segment 2 bases; nucleotides outside the gene matches: 3. Germline V gives CDR1 KGHSH, CDR2 LQKENI. The CDR3 DNA follows: TGTGCCAGCTCACCGATAGCGGGGGGGCCCAAAAACATTCAGTACTTC. Its protein is CASSPIAGGPKNIQYF.

This chain uses TRBV7-8 with TRBJ1-5; 7 nucleotides agree with TRBD1. The CDR3 spans 15 residues. Germline V gives CDR1 SGHVS, CDR2 FQNEAQ. V was pared by 5 bases and J by 0 bases, with 4 bases of the junction left unmatched. In DNA form, the CDR3 reads TGTGCCAGCAGCCGGACAGGTACTAGCAATCAGCCCCAGCATTTT. Its protein is CASSRTGTSNQPQHF.

The chain recombines TRBV6-4 with TRBJ1-4; 7 nucleotides agree with TRBD1. Germline V CDR1 and CDR2: MRHNA, SNTAGT. CDR3 length: 15 amino acids. With V trimmed by 5 bases and J by 10 bases, 13 bases remained unmatched. CDR3 loop: CASSTTGAEVGKLFF. DNA for the CDR3: TGTGCCAGCAGTACTACAGGGGCGGAAGTCGGAAAACTGTTTTTT.

The chain recombines TRBV10-3 with TRBJ2-3, with TRBD2 matching over 9 bases. The CDR3 spans 14 residues. V shed 9 bases and J 3 bases; nucleotides not matched to a gene: 7. Germline values: CDR1 ENHRY, CDR2 SYGVKD. The CDR3, as DNA: TGTGCCATGACCTCTGCGGGGGGGACAGATACGCAGTATTTT. This encodes CAMTSAGGTDTQYF.

This clone has a single count. The gene calls are TRBV5-4 and TRBJ2-7, with 7 bases matching TRBD2. The ends lost 3 bases at V and 0 bases at J; junction bases unmatched: 6. This CDR3 spans 15 amino acids. CDR1 is SGHNT and CDR2 is YYREEE in the germline V gene (reference sequence). The CDR3 bases are TGTGCCAGCAGCTCGGGCGGGGGAAGCTCCTACGAGCAGTACTTC. It translates to CASSSGGGSSYEQYF.

The gene calls are TRBV6-6 and TRBJ2-5; maybe TRBD2 (6 bases). This CDR3 contains 13 residues. V was cut by 8 bases and J by 1 base, with 11 bases left in between. Germline CDR1 is MNHNY and CDR2 is SVGAGI (reference sequence). The CDR3 here is CASFFGGQETQYF. The CDR3 DNA reads TGTGCCAGCTTCTTCGGGGGCCAAGAGACCCAGTACTTC.

This clone was recorded only once. This chain uses TRBV12-5 with TRBJ1-1; 7 bases align to TRBD1. Trimming cost V 5 bases and J 10 bases; bases outside gene matches: 13. Germline V gene lookup returns CDR1 LGHNT and CDR2 FRNRAP. This CDR3 is 14 amino acids long. The CDR3 sequence is CASGIGTGQSGAFF. The CDR3 coding sequence is TGTGCTAGTGGTATCGGGACGGGACAGTCTGGAGCTTTCTTT.

This chain connects TRBV5-1 to TRBJ2-1; D is perhaps TRBD2 (6 bases). With 1 base removed from V and 4 bases from J, the gap between germline ends came to 12 bases. Germline values: CDR1 SGHRS, CDR2 YFSETQ. The CDR3 covers 15 residues. Here the CDR3 DNA reads TGCGCCAGCAGCTTGCTGGCGGGGACTTACAATGAGCAGTTCTTC. Translation: CASSLLAGTYNEQFF. The full variable domain, completed using reference TRBV5-1 and TRBJ2-1, is KAGVTQTPRYLIKTRGQQVTLSCSPISGHRSVSWYQQTPGQGLQFLFEYFSETQRNKGNFPGRFSGRQFSNSRSEMNVSTLELGDSALYLCASSLLAGTYNEQFFGPGTRLTVL.

The chain joins TRBV6-5 to TRBJ2-1; 7 bases agree with TRBD1. From germline, CDR1 is MNHEY and CDR2 SVGAGI. This CDR3 has 13 residues. V lost 7 bases and J lost 7; bases outside the gene matches: 7. The CDR3 region has the DNA TGTGCCAGCACAAAAGTACAGGGGAATGAGCAGTTCTTC. The encoded protein is CASTKVQGNEQFF.

This clone showed up just a few times. The chain combines TRBV6-1 with TRBJ1-1; D remains unclear. The CDR3 extends over 13 amino acids. V gave up 6 bases and J gave up 2 bases, with 10 bases separating them. CDR1 and CDR2 from the germline V gene are MNHNS and SASEGT. CDR3 DNA sequence: TGTGCCAGCAGGACGACGACAAACACTGAAGCTTTCTTT. Protein: CASRTTTNTEAFF.

This chain uses TRBV5-1 with TRBJ2-2, with D uncertain. CDR1 SGHRS and CDR2 YFSETQ come from the germline V gene. This CDR3 has 15 residues. The V end lost 0 bases, the J end lost 1 base, and 7 bases lay between the germline ends. CDR3 region: CASSLGSWNTGELFF. The DNA of the CDR3 is TGCGCCAGCAGCTTGGGTAGCTGGAACACCGGGGAGCTGTTTTTT.

The J gene is TRBJ1-3, the V gene TRBV5-4, with 8 bases lining up with TRBD1. Germline values: CDR1 SGHNT, CDR2 YYREEE (reference sequence). The CDR3 covers 16 residues. The J segment lost 0 bases and the V segment lost 0 bases, leaving 2 bases of the junction unmatched. CDR3 sequence (DNA): TGTGCCAGCAGCTTGGACAGGGGGTCCTCTGGAAACACCATATATTTT. It encodes CASSLDRGSSGNTIYF.

This chain connects TRBV5-1 to TRBJ2-2; 8 bases fit TRBD2. Trimming took 6 bases from V and 8 from J; bases not matched to a gene: 15. Germline CDR1 and CDR2: SGHRS and YFSETQ. The CDR3 has 16 amino acids. Here the CDR3 reads CASTGGQSPLPGELFF. CDR3 DNA sequence: TGCGCCAGCACGGGAGGGCAGAGTCCCCTTCCTGGGGAGCTGTTTTTT.

This clone was found once. The chain recombines TRBV7-8 with TRBJ1-5; unclear D gene. Germline V CDR1 and CDR2: SGHVS, FQNEAQ. The V and J ends lost 1 base and 5 bases respectively, with 9 bases between them. The CDR3 runs 14 residues. CDR3 loop: CASSLGGWDQPQHF. In DNA form, the CDR3 reads TGTGCCAGCAGCTTAGGAGGTTGGGATCAGCCCCAGCATTTT.

This clone was picked up one time. V is TRBV19 and J is TRBJ2-6; 8 nucleotides match TRBD1. Germline CDR1 LNHDA, CDR2 SQIVND (reference sequence). This CDR3 comprises 17 residues. V lost 6 bases to trimming and J lost 3 bases; unmatched junction nucleotides: 10. The CDR3 here is CASSRTGSYGGANVLTF. The DNA of the CDR3 is TGTGCCAGTAGCAGGACAGGGTCATATGGTGGGGCCAACGTCCTGACTTTC. The full variable domain, rest sourced from reference TRBV19 and TRBJ2-6, is DGGITQSPKYLFRKEGQNVTLSCEQNLNHDAMYWYRQDPGQGLRLIYYSQIVNDFQKGDIAEGYSVSREKKESFPLTVTSAQKNPTAFYLCASSRTGSYGGANVLTFGAGSRLTVL.

The gene calls are TRBV4-1 and TRBJ2-2; 8 positions match TRBD2. Trimming at V came to 6 bases and at J to 5 bases, leaving 8 bases not matched to a gene. The CDR3 contains 15 residues. Germline values: CDR1 MGHRA, CDR2 YSYEKL. This chain's CDR3 is CASRSGGLDTGELFF. The DNA for the CDR3 is TGCGCCAGCAGGTCGGGGGGGCTGGATACCGGGGAGCTGTTTTTT.

This clone was recorded a few times. The J gene is TRBJ1-5, the V gene TRBV6-5; 7 bases map to TRBD1. Looked up from germline, CDR1 is MNHEY and CDR2 is SVGAGI. After removal of 7 bases from V and 6 bases from J, the junction contained 6 bases not matched to a gene. CDR3 size: 13 residues. CDR3 region: CASTTGQFQPQHF. The CDR3, as DNA: TGTGCCAGCACCACGGGACAGTTTCAGCCCCAGCATTTT.

The chain combines TRBV9 with TRBJ2-3; possible D gene TRBD2, 6 bases. The CDR3 covers 11 residues. Germline V CDR1 and CDR2: SGDLS, YYNGEE. The ends were cut back, 7 bases at V and 6 bases at J, with 9 bases in the middle. The CDR3 nucleotides are TGTGCCAGCGATGGGGGGGATACGCAGTATTTT. Its protein is CASDGGDTQYF.